This entry features one T cell receptor beta chain sequence. The antigen remains unidentified. This specimen comes from a study of T cells after posttransplantation cyclophosphamide. Findings and caveats of the study: TRB clonality was highly associated with recipient CMV seropositivity and reactivation. TRB overlap between skin or GI tissue T cells and blood was limited. Later blood repertoires were often dominated by clones from the donor CD8+ memory compartment.

Looked up from germline, CDR1 is SEHNR and CDR2 is FQNEAQ (reference sequence). Trimming took 5 bases from V and 4 from J; bases not matched to a gene: 6. The CDR3 loop spans 17 amino acids. Sequencing was performed with immunoSEQ multiplex PCR; in TCRdb, only in-frame clones are kept and a portion is missing. Of about 20,000 clones in the sample, around 87% are singletons; the top ten hold 1.5% to 2%. Sampled 1 year posttransplant, controls received myeloablative marrow transplants, methotrexate and a calcineurin inhibitor. The sample was PBMCs, taken around 380 days after allogeneic stem cell transplant with calcineurin inhibitor and methotrexate. The TCR originated in a female patient younger than 45 who received an allogeneic stem cell transplant from an unrelated donor, was CMV-positive, and had acute and chronic GVHD. Some T cells may have come from the graft donor. The V call is TRBV7-9, the J call TRBJ2-1; 15 bases match TRBD2. The CDR3 loop is CASSARTSGRDYNEQFF. CDR3 DNA: TGTGCCAGCAGCGCCCGGACTAGCGGGAGGGATTACAATGAGCAGTTCTTC.